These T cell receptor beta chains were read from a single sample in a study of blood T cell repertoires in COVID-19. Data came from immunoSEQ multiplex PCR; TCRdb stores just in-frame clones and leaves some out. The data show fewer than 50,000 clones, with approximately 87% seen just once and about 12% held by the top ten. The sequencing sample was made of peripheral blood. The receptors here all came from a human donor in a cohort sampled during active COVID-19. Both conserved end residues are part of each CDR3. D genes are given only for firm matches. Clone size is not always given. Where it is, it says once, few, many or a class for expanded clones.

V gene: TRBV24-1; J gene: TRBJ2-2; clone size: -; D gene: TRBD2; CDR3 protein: CATSDPWTSGNTGELFF; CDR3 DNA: TGTGCCACCAGTGACCCGTGGACTAGCGGTAACACCGGGGAGCTGTTTTTT
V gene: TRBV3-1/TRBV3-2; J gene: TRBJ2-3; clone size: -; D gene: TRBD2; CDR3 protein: CASSRRLAGDLTDTQYF; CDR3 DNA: TGTGCCAGCAGCCGACGACTAGCGGGGGATCTCACAGATACGCAGTATTTT
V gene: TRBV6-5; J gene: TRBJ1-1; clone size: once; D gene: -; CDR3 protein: CASSYSGGGEAFF; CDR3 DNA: TGTGCCAGCAGTTACTCGGGAGGGGGAGAAGCTTTCTTT
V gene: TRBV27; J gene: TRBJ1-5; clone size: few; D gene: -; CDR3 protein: CASSPMGDIQPQHF; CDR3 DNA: TGTGCCAGCAGCCCCATGGGCGACATTCAGCCCCAGCATTTT
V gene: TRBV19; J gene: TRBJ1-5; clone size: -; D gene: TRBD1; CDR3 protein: CASSTRTGNQPQHF; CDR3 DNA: TGTGCCAGTAGTACGAGGACAGGGAATCAGCCCCAGCATTTT
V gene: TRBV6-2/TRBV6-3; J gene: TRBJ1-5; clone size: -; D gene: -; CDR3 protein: CASSRVGGLDQPQHF; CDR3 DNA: TGTGCCAGCAGCCGCGTGGGAGGGCTTGATCAGCCCCAGCATTTT
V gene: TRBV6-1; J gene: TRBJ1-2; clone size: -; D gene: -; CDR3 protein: CASSETVTGYTF; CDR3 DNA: TGTGCCAGCAGTGAGACAGTTACTGGCTACACCTTC
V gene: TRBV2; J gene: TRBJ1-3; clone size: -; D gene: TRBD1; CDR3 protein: CASSSDRDLNTIYF; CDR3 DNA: TGTGCCAGCAGTTCGGACAGGGACTTGAACACCATATATTTT
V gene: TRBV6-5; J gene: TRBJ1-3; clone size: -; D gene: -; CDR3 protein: CASSLRTDSGNTIYF; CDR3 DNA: TGTGCCAGCAGTTTACGGACAGACTCTGGAAACACCATATATTTT
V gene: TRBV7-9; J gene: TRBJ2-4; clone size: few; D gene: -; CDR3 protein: CASSDGVGSGNIQYF; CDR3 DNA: TGTGCCAGCAGCGACGGGGTGGGTTCCGGAAACATTCAGTACTTC
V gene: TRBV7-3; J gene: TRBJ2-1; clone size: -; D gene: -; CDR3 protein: CASSLSRDSYNEQFF; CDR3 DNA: TGTGCCAGCAGCTTAAGCAGGGATTCCTACAATGAGCAGTTCTTC
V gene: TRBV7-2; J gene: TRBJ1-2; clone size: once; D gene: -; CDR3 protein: CASSLQGRGYTF; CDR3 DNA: TGTGCCAGCAGCTTACAGGGCCGGGGCTACACCTTC
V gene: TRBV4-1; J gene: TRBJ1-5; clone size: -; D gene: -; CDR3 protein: CASSQEGRNQPQHF; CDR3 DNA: TGCGCCAGCAGCCAAGAAGGCAGGAATCAGCCCCAGCATTTT
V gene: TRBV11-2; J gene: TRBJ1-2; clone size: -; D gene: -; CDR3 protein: CASGTDSNYGYTF; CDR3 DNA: TGTGCCAGCGGCACAGACAGTAACTATGGCTACACCTTC
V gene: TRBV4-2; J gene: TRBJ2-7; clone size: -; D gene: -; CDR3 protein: CASSQGSNSYEQYF; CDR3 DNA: TGTGCCAGCAGCCAAGGGTCTAACTCCTACGAGCAGTACTTC
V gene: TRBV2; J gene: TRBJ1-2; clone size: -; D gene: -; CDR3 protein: CASTTRGSSYGYTF; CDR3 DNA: TGTGCCAGCACCACGAGGGGGTCGTCCTATGGCTACACCTTC
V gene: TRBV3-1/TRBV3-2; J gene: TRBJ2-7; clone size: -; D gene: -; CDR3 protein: CASSQAGHSYEQYF; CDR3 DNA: TGTGCCAGCAGCCAAGCTGGCCACTCCTACGAGCAGTACTTC
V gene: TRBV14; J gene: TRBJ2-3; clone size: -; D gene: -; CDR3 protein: CASSQARASTDTQYF; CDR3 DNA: TGTGCCAGCAGCCAAGCTAGAGCCAGCACAGATACGCAGTATTTT
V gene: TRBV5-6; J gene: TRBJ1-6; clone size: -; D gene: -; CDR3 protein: CASSFDSNLSPLHF; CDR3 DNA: TGTGCCAGCAGCTTCGACTCCAACCTTTCACCCCTCCACTTT
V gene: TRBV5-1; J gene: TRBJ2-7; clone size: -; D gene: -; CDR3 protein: CASGPSSSYEQYF; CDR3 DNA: TGCGCCAGCGGGCCGTCAAGCTCCTACGAGCAGTACTTC
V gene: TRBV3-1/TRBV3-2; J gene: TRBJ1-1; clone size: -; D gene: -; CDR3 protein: CASSQAQEAFF; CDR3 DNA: TGTGCCAGCAGCCAAGCACAGGAAGCTTTCTTT
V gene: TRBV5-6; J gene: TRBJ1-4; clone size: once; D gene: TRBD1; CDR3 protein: CASSLKGGAYEKLFF; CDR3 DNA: TGTGCCAGCAGCTTGAAAGGGGGCGCATATGAAAAACTGTTTTTT
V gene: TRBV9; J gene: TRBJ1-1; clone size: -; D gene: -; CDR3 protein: CASSLSQGLFNTEAFF; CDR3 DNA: TGTGCCAGCAGCTTGTCCCAGGGGCTCTTTAACACTGAAGCTTTCTTT
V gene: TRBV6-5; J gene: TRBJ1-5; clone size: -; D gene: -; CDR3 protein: CASRTTGNSNQPQHF; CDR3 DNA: TGTGCCAGCAGAACAACAGGGAATAGCAATCAGCCCCAGCATTTT
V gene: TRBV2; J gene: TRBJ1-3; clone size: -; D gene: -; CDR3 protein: CASSGQDFSGNTIYF; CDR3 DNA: TGTGCCAGCAGTGGACAGGACTTCTCTGGAAACACCATATATTTT
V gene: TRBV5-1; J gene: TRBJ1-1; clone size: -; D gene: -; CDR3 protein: CASSGGNTEAFF; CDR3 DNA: TGCGCCAGCAGCGGCGGAAACACTGAAGCTTTCTTT
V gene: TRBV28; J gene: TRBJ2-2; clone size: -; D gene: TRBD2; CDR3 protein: CASSRGGGTGELFF; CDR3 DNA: TGTGCCAGCAGTCGGGGGGGCGGAACCGGGGAGCTGTTTTTT
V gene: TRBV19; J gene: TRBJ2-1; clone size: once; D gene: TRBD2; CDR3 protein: CASSNPSGGLSYNEQFF; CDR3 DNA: TGTGCCAGTAGTAATCCTAGCGGGGGCCTCTCCTACAATGAGCAGTTCTTC
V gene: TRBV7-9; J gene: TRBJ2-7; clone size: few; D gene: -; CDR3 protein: CASSFGGFSYEQYF; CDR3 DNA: TGTGCCAGCAGCTTTGGGGGGTTCTCCTACGAGCAGTACTTC
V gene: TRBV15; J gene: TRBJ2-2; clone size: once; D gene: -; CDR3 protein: CATSTGTPADGIWTGELFF; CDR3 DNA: TGTGCCACCAGCACCGGGACTCCCGCCGATGGGATATGGACCGGGGAGCTGTTTTTT
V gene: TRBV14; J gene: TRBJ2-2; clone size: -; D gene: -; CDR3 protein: CASSQWWTANTGELFF; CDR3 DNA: TGTGCCAGCAGCCAATGGTGGACAGCTAACACCGGGGAGCTGTTTTTT
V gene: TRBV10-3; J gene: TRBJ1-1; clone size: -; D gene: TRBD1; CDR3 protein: CAISEPGDRGGTEAFF; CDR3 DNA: TGTGCCATCAGTGAGCCGGGGGACAGGGGAGGCACTGAAGCTTTCTTT
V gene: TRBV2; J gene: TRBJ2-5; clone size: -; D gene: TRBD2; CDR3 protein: CASSEGLAGGHRETQYF; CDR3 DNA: TGTGCCAGCAGTGAGGGACTAGCGGGGGGCCACAGGGAGACCCAGTACTTC
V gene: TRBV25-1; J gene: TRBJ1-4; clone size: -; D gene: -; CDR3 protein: CASGGVANEKLFF; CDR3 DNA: TGTGCCAGCGGAGGGGTGGCTAATGAAAAACTGTTTTTT
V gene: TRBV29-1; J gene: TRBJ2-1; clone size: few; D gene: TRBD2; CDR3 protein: CSVVPSGIGEQFF; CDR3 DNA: TGCAGCGTTGTCCCCAGCGGGATAGGGGAGCAGTTCTTC
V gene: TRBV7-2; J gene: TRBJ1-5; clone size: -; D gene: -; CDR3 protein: CASSLRGRGSNQPQHF; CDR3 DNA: TGTGCCAGCAGCTTACGAGGGAGGGGTAGCAATCAGCCCCAGCATTTT
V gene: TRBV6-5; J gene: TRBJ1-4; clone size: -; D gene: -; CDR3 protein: CASLQGATNEKLFF; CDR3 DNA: TGTGCCAGCCTACAGGGCGCAACTAATGAAAAACTGTTTTTT
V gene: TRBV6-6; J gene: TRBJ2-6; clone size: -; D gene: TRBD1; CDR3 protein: CASSQKPGQGASGANVLTF; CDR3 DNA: TGTGCCAGCAGTCAAAAACCGGGACAGGGGGCTTCTGGGGCCAACGTCCTGACTTTC
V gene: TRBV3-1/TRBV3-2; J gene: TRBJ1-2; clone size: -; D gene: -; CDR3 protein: CASSQVHSPTYGYTF; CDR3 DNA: TGTGCCAGCAGCCAAGTCCACAGCCCCACTTATGGCTACACCTTC
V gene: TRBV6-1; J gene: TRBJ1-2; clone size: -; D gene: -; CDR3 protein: CASSEWGTVNYGYTF; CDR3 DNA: TGTGCCAGCAGTGAATGGGGCACAGTGAACTATGGCTACACCTTC
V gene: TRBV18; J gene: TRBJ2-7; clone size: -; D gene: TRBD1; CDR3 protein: CASSPTGQLPYEQYF; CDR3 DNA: TGTGCCAGCTCACCAACGGGACAGCTTCCCTACGAGCAGTACTTC
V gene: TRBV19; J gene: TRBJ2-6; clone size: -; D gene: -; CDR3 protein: CASSTSGGANVLTF; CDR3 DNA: TGTGCCAGTAGTACCTCGGGTGGGGCCAACGTCCTGACTTTC
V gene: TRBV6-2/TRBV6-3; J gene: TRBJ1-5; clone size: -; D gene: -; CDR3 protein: CASSYIFRGAWPQHF; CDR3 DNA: TGTGCCAGCAGTTACATTTTCAGGGGTGCTTGGCCCCAGCATTTT
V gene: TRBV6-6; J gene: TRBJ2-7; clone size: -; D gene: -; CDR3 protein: CASSYSTNEQYF; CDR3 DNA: TGTGCCAGCAGTTACTCGACTAACGAGCAGTACTTC
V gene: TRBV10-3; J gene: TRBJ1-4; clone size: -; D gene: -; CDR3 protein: CAISPSGGEKLFF; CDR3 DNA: TGTGCCATCAGTCCGAGCGGGGGAGAAAAACTGTTTTTT
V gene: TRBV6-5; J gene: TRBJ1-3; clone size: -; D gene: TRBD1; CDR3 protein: CATRTGGIPGNTIYF; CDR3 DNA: TGTGCCACCCGGACAGGGGGTATTCCGGGAAACACCATATATTTT
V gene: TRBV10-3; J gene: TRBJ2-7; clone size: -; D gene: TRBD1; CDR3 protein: CAYGPDRVYEQYF; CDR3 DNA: TGTGCCTACGGACCGGACAGGGTATACGAGCAGTACTTC
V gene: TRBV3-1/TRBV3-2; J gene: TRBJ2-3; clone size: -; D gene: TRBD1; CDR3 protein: CASSPPGTARTDTQYF; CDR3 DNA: TGTGCCAGCAGCCCGCCCGGGACAGCTCGCACAGATACGCAGTATTTT
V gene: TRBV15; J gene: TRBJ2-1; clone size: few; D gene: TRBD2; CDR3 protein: CATSRKPGLAYNEQFF; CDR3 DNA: TGTGCCACCAGCAGAAAACCGGGACTAGCTTACAATGAGCAGTTCTTC